This TCR beta chain was sequenced during a study of shared T cell receptors in the human thymus. Sequencing used immunoSEQ multiplex PCR; TCRdb keeps in-frame clones, though not all of them. The sample includes 640,000 or so clones, around 87% of them seen just once. V lost 4 bases and J lost 2, with 17 bases in between. The CDR3 is 16 amino acids. The germline V gene has CDR1 SGHDT and CDR2 YYEEEE. The same sample was also studied in work on human thymus T cells. From that report: Donors were healthy Finnish infants having corrective surgery for congenital heart defects. Resections that were taken during corrective heart surgery supplied the thymus tissue. Biased V and J segment usage appeared in thymus and peripheral blood. In unrelated individuals, thymic repertoires overlapped highly, according to related research.

The material sequenced was thymocytes. This chain joins TRBV5-6 and TRBJ2-3; D possibly corresponds to TRBD2 (6 bases). The clonotype originates from a boy under two years old with a congenital heart defect. CDR3 DNA sequence: TGTGCCAGCAGCGCAAGGACTATTTGGCCCACAGATACGCAGTATTTT. It codes for CASSARTIWPTDTQYF.